This T cell receptor (beta chain) was sequenced during a study of blood T cell repertoires in COVID-19. For the study at large: Sample material is recorded as cDNA or gDNA derived from T cells, B-cell-depleted T cells, or PBMCs.

In the original analysis: Estimates of nucleated cell counts were drawn from the amplification of reference gene primers. Sequencing used immunoSEQ multiplex PCR; TCRdb keeps in-frame clones, though not all of them. V and J calls and clone size are given by that table; D and trimming were obtained from the DNA. The table includes 350,000 to 400,000 clones, about 88% detected once. Seattle cases were enrolled at active infection and followed longitudinally. The CDR3 is made up of 14 amino acids. Germline V CDR1 and CDR2: SGHTA, FQGTGA. V was shortened by 5 bases and J by 6 bases, with 17 bases between the two germline ends.

This TCR derives from a woman aged 55-69 years with COVID-19, enrolled during active disease. Sequencing was carried out using peripheral blood. The V and J genes are TRBV7-3 and TRBJ2-7, with a possible D match to TRBD1 (6 bases). The CDR3 DNA sequence: TGTGCCAGCAGCCCCAGGGGCCCTACGAGCGAGCAGTACTTC. This translates into CASSPRGPTSEQYF.